The text below deals with one TCR beta chain. This specimen belongs to a study of blood T cell repertoires in COVID-19. Methods used by the authors: Counts of nucleated cells, estimated from reference gene primer amplification, were obtained. Profiling relied on immunoSEQ multiplex PCR, and the TCRdb table lists in-frame clones only, not all of them. The V and J calls and the clone size are those of that table, but D and trimming were determined from the DNA. The top ten hold 2.2% of the sample, which has about 280,000 clones, around 87% seen once. Germline CDR1 MNHNS, CDR2 SASEGT. CDR3 length: 14 residues. V was cut by 3 bases and J by 4 bases, with 13 bases left in between.

This TCR was recovered from a woman between 45 and 65 years old who had recovered from COVID-19. Sequenced sample: peripheral blood. The chain combines TRBV6-1 with TRBJ2-7; D might be TRBD1 (6 bases). DNA for the CDR3: TGTGCCAGCAGTGAGGGCAGGGGCTGGTACGAGCAGTACTTC. It translates to CASSEGRGWYEQYF.